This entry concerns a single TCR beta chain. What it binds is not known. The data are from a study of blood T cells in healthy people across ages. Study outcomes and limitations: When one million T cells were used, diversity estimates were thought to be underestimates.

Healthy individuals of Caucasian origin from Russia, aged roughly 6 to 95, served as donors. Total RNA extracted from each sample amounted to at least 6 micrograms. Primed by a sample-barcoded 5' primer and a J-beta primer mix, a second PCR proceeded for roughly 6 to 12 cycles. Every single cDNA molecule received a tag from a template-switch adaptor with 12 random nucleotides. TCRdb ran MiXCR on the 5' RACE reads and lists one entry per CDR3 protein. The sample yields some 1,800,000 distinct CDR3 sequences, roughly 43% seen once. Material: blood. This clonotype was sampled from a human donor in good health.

The CDR3 here is CASSFAGRFGTQYF. CDR3 DNA sequence: TGTGCCAGCAGTTTCGCCGGTCGATTTGGGACCCAGTACTTC. The chain combines TRBV12-3 or TRBV12-4 with TRBJ2-5, with D unresolved. V was cut by 3 bases and J by 7 bases, with 15 bases left in between. The CDR3 runs 14 residues.